This T cell receptor (beta chain) appears in the sequencing data of a study of PD-L1 blockade in urothelial cancer. In the study overall: Male sex and bladder-origin urothelial cancer characterized about 90% of the roughly 29 patients. Specimens of blood held a median count of about 150,000 T cells.

V was clipped by 4 bases and J by 0 bases, with 13 bases between them. Germline V gene sequence: CDR1 MDHEN, CDR2 SYDVKM. CDR3 length: 16 amino acids. As for time point: pretreatment peripheral blood. For each patient, 1 to 8 samples were obtained, pretreatment and on-treatment. The repertoire was sequenced with immunoSEQ multiplex PCR; TCRdb's copy has only in-frame clones and lacks some. The sample lists roughly 63,000 clones; 81% were seen once. This rearrangement joins TRBV28 to TRBJ2-4; D possibly corresponds to TRBD1 (5 bases). The TCR originated in a man between 65 and 85 years old with urothelial cancer. The specimen comprised PBMCs, sampled around atezolizumab (anti-PD-L1) treatment. CDR3 bases: TGTGCCAGCAGTTCCCCACAGGCCTTAGCCAAAAACATTCAGTACTTC. As protein: CASSSPQALAKNIQYF.